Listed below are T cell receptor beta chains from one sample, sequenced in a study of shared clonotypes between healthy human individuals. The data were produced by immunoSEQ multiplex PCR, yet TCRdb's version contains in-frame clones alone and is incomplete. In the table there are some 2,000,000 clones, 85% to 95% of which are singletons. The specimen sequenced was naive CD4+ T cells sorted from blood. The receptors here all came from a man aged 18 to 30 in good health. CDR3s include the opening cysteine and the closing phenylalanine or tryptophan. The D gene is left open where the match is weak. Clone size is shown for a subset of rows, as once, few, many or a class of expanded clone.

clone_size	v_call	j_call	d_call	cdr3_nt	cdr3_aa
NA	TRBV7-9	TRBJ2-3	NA	TGTGCCAGCAGCTTAGCGGCCCGCACAGATACGCAGTATTTT	CASSLAARTDTQYF
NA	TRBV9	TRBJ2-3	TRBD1	TGTGCCAGCAGCGTGGAATGGACAGGGGCAGATACGCAGTATTTT	CASSVEWTGADTQYF
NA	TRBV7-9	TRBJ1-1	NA	TGTGCCAGCAGCCCCAAAATCGGCGGGCTGAACACTGAAGCTTTCTTT	CASSPKIGGLNTEAFF
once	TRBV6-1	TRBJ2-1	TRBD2	TGTGCCAGCAGTGACCGGACTGTGGGGGGGAATGAGCAGTTCTTC	CASSDRTVGGNEQFF
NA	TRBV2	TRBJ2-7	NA	TGTGCCAGCAGTGGGGCTTACGAGCAGTACTTC	CASSGAYEQYF
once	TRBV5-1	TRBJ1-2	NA	TGCGCCAGCAGCTTGACCCAGGGGTTTGGCTACACCTTC	CASSLTQGFGYTF
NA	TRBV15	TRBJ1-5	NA	TGTGCCACCAGCGGGTCGGGGAGGCCGCCCCAGCATTTT	CATSGSGRPPQHF
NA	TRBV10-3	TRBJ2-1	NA	TGTGCCATCAGTGTTTTATCGAATGAGCAGTTCTTC	CAISVLSNEQFF
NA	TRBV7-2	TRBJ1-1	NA	TGTGCCAGCAGCTTCAGGGTGTTGGGCACTGAAGCTTTCTTT	CASSFRVLGTEAFF
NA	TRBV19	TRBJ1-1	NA	TGTGCCAGTAGTATAGGTTTGGTAACTGAAGCTTTCTTT	CASSIGLVTEAFF
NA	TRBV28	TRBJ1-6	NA	TGTGCCAGCAGTTTCGCGCTAATCAATTCACCCCTCCACTTT	CASSFALINSPLHF
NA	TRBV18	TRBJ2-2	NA	TGTGCCAGCTCACCGGAGAGGGCCACCGGGGAGCTGTTTTTT	CASSPERATGELFF
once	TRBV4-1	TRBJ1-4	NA	TGCGCCAGCAGCCATCCCTCTCGAGAAAAACTGTTTTTT	CASSHPSREKLFF
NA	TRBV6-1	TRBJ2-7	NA	TGTGCCAGCAGTGTGACAAGGGACCTCTCCTACGAGCAGTACTTC	CASSVTRDLSYEQYF
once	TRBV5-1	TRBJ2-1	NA	TGCGCCAGCAGCTTGAAGTCAGCTCTCTCGGATAGCTCCTACAATGAGCAGTTCTTC	CASSLKSALSDSSYNEQFF
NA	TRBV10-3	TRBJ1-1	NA	TGTGCCATCTCCGGGCTAGGGCGCACTGAAGCTTTCTTT	CAISGLGRTEAFF
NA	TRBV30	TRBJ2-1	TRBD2	TGTGCCTGGAATTTTGGGGGAGCGGGAGTTTCCAATGAGCAGTTCTTC	CAWNFGGAGVSNEQFF
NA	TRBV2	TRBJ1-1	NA	TGTGCCAGCGAGGACAACACTGAAGCTTTCTTT	CASEDNTEAFF
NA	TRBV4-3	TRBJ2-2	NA	TGCGCCAGCAGCCAAGATCATAGCGGGGAGCTGTTTTTT	CASSQDHSGELFF
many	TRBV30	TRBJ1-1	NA	TGTGCCTGGAGTGTATCCCCGGTGAACACTGAAGCTTTCTTT	CAWSVSPVNTEAFF
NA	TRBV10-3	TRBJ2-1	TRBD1	TGTGCCAGCCTGAAGGGACAGACCTACAATGAGCAGTTCTTC	CASLKGQTYNEQFF
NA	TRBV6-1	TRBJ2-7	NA	TGTGCCAGCATCAAGACTCCGTCCTACGAGCAGTACTTC	CASIKTPSYEQYF
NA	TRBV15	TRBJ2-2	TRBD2	TGTGCCGAGCCCAAGCGGGAGGTCACCGGGGAGCTGTTTTTT	CAEPKREVTGELFF
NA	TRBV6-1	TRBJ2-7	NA	TGTGCCATCGGATCGGACGGTCCCTACGAGCAGTACTTC	CAIGSDGPYEQYF
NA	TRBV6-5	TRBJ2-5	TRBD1	TGTGCCAGCAGTCTCCTCGAGACAGGGTCAGCGCAGTACTTC	CASSLLETGSAQYF
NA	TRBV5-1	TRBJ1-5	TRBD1	TGCGCCAGCAGCTTGACAGGGGTCAATCAGCCCCAGCATTTT	CASSLTGVNQPQHF
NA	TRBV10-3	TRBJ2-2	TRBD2	TGTGCCATCAGAGCTAGCGCGGGAGTGGGCGGGGAGCTGTTTTTT	CAIRASAGVGGELFF
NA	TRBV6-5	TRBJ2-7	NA	TGTGCCAGCCTCCGGGGACATGAGCAGTACTTC	CASLRGHEQYF
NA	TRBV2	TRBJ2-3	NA	TGTGCCAGCAGTGAGAGAGAGGACCTCACAGATACGCAGTATTTT	CASSEREDLTDTQYF
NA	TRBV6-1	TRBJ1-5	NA	TGTGCCAGCAACGGGGTGACCCCGAGAGAGCCCCAGCATTTT	CASNGVTPREPQHF
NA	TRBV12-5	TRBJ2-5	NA	TGTGCTAGTGGTTTGCCAGGGGGGATAGAGACCCAGTACTTC	CASGLPGGIETQYF
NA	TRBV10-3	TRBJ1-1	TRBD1	TGTGCCATCAGTGAGGACAGGGGGCGCGATACTGAAGCTTTCTTT	CAISEDRGRDTEAFF
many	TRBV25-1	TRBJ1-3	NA	TGTGCCAGCAGTGAATCAGGCGGCGGAAACACCATATATTTT	CASSESGGGNTIYF
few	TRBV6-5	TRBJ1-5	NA	TGTGCCAGCAGTGTGGATATCAATCAGCCCCAGCATTTT	CASSVDINQPQHF
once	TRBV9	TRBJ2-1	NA	TGTGCCAGCAGCGTCTTTGAGGGTTACAATGAGCAGTTCTTC	CASSVFEGYNEQFF
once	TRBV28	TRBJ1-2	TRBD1	TGTGCCAGCAGTGCAGGGGGGGCGAGCTATGGCTACACCTTC	CASSAGGASYGYTF
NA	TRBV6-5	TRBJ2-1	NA	TGTGCCAGCAGTTACTCCCGGGGGACGTCCTACAATGAGCAGTTCTTC	CASSYSRGTSYNEQFF
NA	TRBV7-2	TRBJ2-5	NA	TGTGCCAGCGTTCCCCCTCCGGGAGTTGAGGGAGAGACCCAGTACTTC	CASVPPPGVEGETQYF
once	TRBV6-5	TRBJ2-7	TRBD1	TGTGCCAGCAGTTCAGGGGGTGGCTCCTACGAGCAGTACTTC	CASSSGGGSYEQYF
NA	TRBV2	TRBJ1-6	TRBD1	TGTGCCAGCAGGGGACAGTCTAATAATTCACCCCTCCACTTT	CASRGQSNNSPLHF
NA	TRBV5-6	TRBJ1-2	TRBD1	TGTGCCAGCAGCCCTGGACAGGGTAACTATGGCTACACCTTC	CASSPGQGNYGYTF
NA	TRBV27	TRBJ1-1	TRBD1	TGTGCCAGCTGCCTGGGACAGGGGAACACTGAAGCTTTCTTT	CASCLGQGNTEAFF
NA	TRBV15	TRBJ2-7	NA	TGTGCCACCAGCGCCGGACAGACCTACGAGCAGTACTTC	CATSAGQTYEQYF
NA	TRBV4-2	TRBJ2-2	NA	TGTGCCAGCAGCCAAGTCTCAGGGCTGAACACCGGGGAGCTGTTTTTT	CASSQVSGLNTGELFF
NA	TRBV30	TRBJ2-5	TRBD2	TGTGCCTGGAGTGTGGGTAGCGGGGGTGGTTACTTC	CAWSVGSGGGYF
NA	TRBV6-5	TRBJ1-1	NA	TGTGCCAGCAGTCAGATCACTGAAGCTTTCTTT	CASSQITEAFF
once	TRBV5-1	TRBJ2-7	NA	TGCGCCATCGAGACAGGGAGGGCCTACGAGCAGTACTTC	CAIETGRAYEQYF
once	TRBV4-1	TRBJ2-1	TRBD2	TGCGCCAGCAGCCAAGAAAGCGGGGGTGTTTACAATGAGCAGTTCTTC	CASSQESGGVYNEQFF
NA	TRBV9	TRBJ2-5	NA	TGTGCCAGCAGCCCCCTACCTCAGGTCCAAGAGACCCAGTACTTC	CASSPLPQVQETQYF
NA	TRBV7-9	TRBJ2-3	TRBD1	TGTGCCAGCACCCAGGGACAGGCTAGCACAGATACGCAGTATTTT	CASTQGQASTDTQYF
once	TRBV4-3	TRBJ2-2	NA	TGCGCCAGCAGCCACGACCTTGGTCGGGAGCTGTTTTTT	CASSHDLGRELFF
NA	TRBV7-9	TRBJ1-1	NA	TGTGCCAGCGGAACTACCACTGAAGCTTTCTTT	CASGTTTEAFF
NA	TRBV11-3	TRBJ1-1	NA	TGTGCCAGCAGCTTAGATGGGGGGGCGAACACTGAAGCTTTCTTT	CASSLDGGANTEAFF